The text below deals with one T cell receptor beta chain. This sample was taken from a study of blood T cell repertoires in COVID-19. On the study more broadly: The samples span acute and convalescent COVID-19 from the United States, Italy and Spain. The analysed material was cDNA or gDNA that came from T cells, B-cell-depleted T cells, or PBMCs.

Per the authors' pipeline: Amplification with reference gene primers provided the estimates of nucleated cell counts. Assay: immunoSEQ multiplex PCR; the TCRdb copy retains only in-frame clones and omits some. V and J calls plus clone size are reproduced from that table; the DNA served to infer D and trimming. The sample includes 250,000 to 350,000 clones, roughly 88% of them seen just once. Per the germline V gene, CDR1 is SNHLY and CDR2 is FYNNEI. The ends were cut back, 6 bases at V and 0 bases at J, with 9 bases in the middle. This CDR3 has 15 amino acids. The TCR sequence derives from a young woman with active or convalescent COVID-19. The material sequenced was peripheral blood. The chain is built from TRBV2 and TRBJ2-6; D not resolved. CDR3 DNA: TGTGCCAGCAGGGGCCTCAACTCTGGGGCCAACGTCCTGACTTTC. It specifies CASRGLNSGANVLTF.